These 25 T cell receptor beta chains share one sample of origin, sequenced in a study of beta chain features in type 1 diabetes. Expressed TCRB transcripts were sequenced because the isolated RNA had all been reverse transcribed beforehand. The table came from immunoSEQ multiplex PCR; TCRdb's copy has only in-frame clones and leaves some out. The sample lists 300,000 to 400,000 clones; about 10% were seen once. The sequenced material came from naive CD4+ T cells from blood. These receptor sequences come from a woman aged 25 to 39 in good health.

This clone was found a few times. The chain recombines TRBV12-5 with TRBJ2-3; 12 bases match TRBD2. V dropped 4 bases and J dropped 0; count of bases not matched to a gene: 5. Germline V CDR1 and CDR2: LGHNT, FRNRAP. This CDR3 has 17 residues. CDR3 coding DNA: TGTGCTAGTGGTTCTTTCGGACTAGCGGGGAGCACAGATACGCAGTATTTT. The encoded protein is CASGSFGLAGSTDTQYF. Looking up the rest from reference TRBV12-5 and TRBJ2-3 gives the full variable domain: DARVTQTPRHKVTEMGQEVTMRCQPILGHNTVFWYRQTMMQGLELLAYFRNRAPLDDSGMPKDRFSAEMPDATLATLKIQPSEPRDSAVYFCASGSFGLAGSTDTQYFGPGTRLTVL.

In its sample, this clone was seen a few times. V gene TRBV15 combines with J gene TRBJ2-3, with 13 bases matching TRBD2. This CDR3 is built from 19 residues. V lost 1 base to trimming and J lost 0 bases; unmatched junction nucleotides: 7. The germline gives CDR1 LNHNV, CDR2 YYDKDF (reference sequence). The CDR3: CATSRGQLAGGGSTDTQYF. DNA for the CDR3: TGTGCCACCAGCAGAGGCCAACTAGCGGGAGGGGGAAGCACAGATACGCAGTATTTT.

The V and J genes are TRBV10-3 and TRBJ1-4, with TRBD1 matching 8 bases. CDR1 ENHRY and CDR2 SYGVKD come from the germline V gene. CDR3 length: 14 residues. V lost 6 bases, J lost 8 bases, and 8 bases stayed unmatched. Written as DNA, the CDR3 is TGTGCCATCAGCGAGGGGACAGGAGTGGAAAAACTGTTTTTT. Its protein product is CAISEGTGVEKLFF.

J is TRBJ2-7 and V is TRBV7-3; a weak D match, TRBD2 (5 bases). CDR3 length: 15 residues. V was trimmed by 5 bases and J by 2 bases, leaving 16 bases between them. Looked up from germline, CDR1 is SGHTA and CDR2 is FQGTGA. The CDR3 loop is CASSQAGGSTYEQYF. The CDR3 DNA follows: TGTGCCAGCAGCCAAGCCGGTGGGAGTACCTACGAGCAGTACTTC.

This clone turned up a few times. The genes are TRBV30 and TRBJ2-7; D may be TRBD2 (5 bases). Germline CDR1 GTSNPN, CDR2 SVGIG (reference sequence). V gave up 2 bases and J gave up 7 bases, with 9 bases separating them. CDR3 length: 11 amino acids. This CDR3 reads CAWSFRTEQYF. The CDR3 coding sequence is TGTGCCTGGAGTTTTAGGACTGAGCAGTACTTC. The entire variable domain, with the rest obtained from reference TRBV30 and TRBJ2-7, is as follows: SQTIHQWPATLVQPVGSPLSLECTVEGTSNPNLYWYRQAAGRGLQLLFYSVGIGQISSEVPQNLSASRPQDRQFILSSKKLLLSDSGFYLCAWSFRTEQYFGPGTRLTVT.

This clone was seen more than once but under ten times. The chain is built from TRBV9 and TRBJ2-1, with 13 bases that match TRBD2. The germline gives CDR1 SGDLS, CDR2 YYNGEE. V lost 3 bases to trimming and J lost 1 base; unmatched junction nucleotides: 1. The CDR3 contains 16 residues. As DNA, the CDR3 is TGTGCCAGCAGCGCGGGACTAGCGGGGTCCTACAATGAGCAGTTCTTC. Translated, it gives CASSAGLAGSYNEQFF.

The sample holds a few counts of this clone. The J gene is TRBJ2-1, the V gene TRBV9, with D possibly being TRBD2 (6 bases). CDR3 length: 15 residues. Germline CDR1 is SGDLS and CDR2 is YYNGEE. V lost 3 bases and J lost 2, with 12 bases in between. CDR3 amino acids: CASSAATSPYNEQFF. The CDR3 coding sequence is TGTGCCAGCAGCGCCGCGACTAGTCCCTACAATGAGCAGTTCTTC.

The chain uses TRBV7-9 and TRBJ2-3; 7 nucleotides align to TRBD2. With 0 bases clipped from V and 0 bases from J, the junction kept 0 bases outside the gene matches. Germline CDR1 SEHNR, CDR2 FQNEAQ (reference sequence). CDR3 length: 15 amino acids. CDR3 nucleotides: TGTGCCAGCAGCTTAGCTAGCGGGAGCACAGATACGCAGTATTTT. This encodes CASSLASGSTDTQYF.

The rearrangement links TRBV4-3 to TRBJ2-4, with D unclear. CDR1 and CDR2 from the germline V gene are LGHNA and YSLEER. V was trimmed by 2 bases and J by 6 bases, leaving 5 bases between them. This CDR3 has 12 amino acids. The CDR3 DNA follows: TGCGCCAGCAGCCAAACAACAAACATTCAGTACTTC. Protein sequence: CASSQTTNIQYF.

The gene calls are TRBV2 and TRBJ2-6; D gene ambiguous. This CDR3 spans 15 amino acids. Germline assignment: CDR1 SNHLY and CDR2 FYNNEI. Trimming took off 6 bases at V and 0 bases at J, with 9 bases between the two ends. CDR3 loop: CASRELRSGANVLTF. The CDR3 nucleotides are TGTGCCAGCAGAGAACTTCGCTCTGGGGCCAACGTCCTGACTTTC. The entire variable domain, with the rest obtained from reference TRBV2 and TRBJ2-6, is as follows: EPEVTQTPSHQVTQMGQEVILRCVPISNHLYFYWYRQILGQKVEFLVSFYNNEISEKSEIFDDQFSVERPDGSNFTLKIRSTKLEDSAMYFCASRELRSGANVLTFGAGSRLTVL.

J is TRBJ2-5 and V is TRBV18; D is ambiguous. Germline CDR1 KGHSH, CDR2 LQKENI. The germline V and J ends were trimmed by 5 bases and 2 bases, with 9 bases remaining between them. The CDR3 spans 13 residues. Here the CDR3 reads CASSMTQQETQYF. The CDR3 nucleotides read TGTGCCAGCTCAATGACACAGCAAGAGACCCAGTACTTC.

This clone was detected a few times. The rearrangement uses TRBV9 and TRBJ2-5, with 9 nucleotides matching TRBD2. The CDR3 length is 15 residues. The ends lost 0 bases at V and 2 bases at J; junction bases unmatched: 2. The V gene's germline CDR1 is SGDLS and CDR2 YYNGEE. CDR3 sequence: CASSVVLAGQETQYF. CDR3 nucleotides: TGTGCCAGCAGCGTAGTCCTAGCGGGGCAAGAGACCCAGTACTTC. The full variable domain, its missing parts supplied by reference TRBV9 and TRBJ2-5, is DSGVTQTPKHLITATGQRVTLRCSPRSGDLSVYWYQQSLDQGLQFLIQYYNGEERAKGNILERFSAQQFPDLHSELNLSSLELGDSALYFCASSVVLAGQETQYFGPGTRLLVL.

The rearrangement joins TRBV19 to TRBJ2-1; 7 nucleotides align to TRBD2. Trimming removed 6 bases from V and 7 bases from J; junction bases left unmatched: 9. The CDR3 has 14 residues. Germline V gene data show CDR1 as LNHDA and CDR2 as SQIVND (reference sequence). The CDR3 loop is CASSDQREMNEQFF. DNA of the CDR3: TGTGCCAGTAGCGACCAGCGGGAAATGAATGAGCAGTTCTTC. Looking up the rest from reference TRBV19 and TRBJ2-1 gives the full variable domain: DGGITQSPKYLFRKEGQNVTLSCEQNLNHDAMYWYRQDPGQGLRLIYYSQIVNDFQKGDIAEGYSVSREKKESFPLTVTSAQKNPTAFYLCASSDQREMNEQFFGPGTRLTVL.

The rearrangement links TRBV6-1 to TRBJ2-7; D is perhaps TRBD1 (5 bases). Germline CDR1 and CDR2: MNHNS and SASEGT. The CDR3 is made up of 12 amino acids. Trimming took 11 bases from V and 6 from J, leaving 17 bases between them. The DNA of the CDR3 is TGTGCCGTGGGGCGGCCGACCGGCGAGCAGTACTTC. This translates into CAVGRPTGEQYF.

The gene calls are TRBV28 and TRBJ2-1; 9 bases line up with TRBD1. V was clipped by 6 bases and J by 8 bases; unmatched bases: 14. CDR3 length equals 16 residues. CDR1 is MDHEN, CDR2 SYDVKM, per germline. CDR3 amino acids: CASSPPRDRVYHEQFF. CDR3 nucleotides: TGTGCCAGCAGCCCCCCCCGGGACAGGGTTTACCATGAGCAGTTCTTC.

V usage is TRBV5-4 and J usage is TRBJ2-5; D is undetermined. CDR3 length: 14 residues. Germline V gene lookup returns CDR1 SGHNT and CDR2 YYREEE (reference sequence). V shed 0 bases and J shed 4 bases, with 10 bases lying between them. CDR3 sequence (DNA): TGTGCCAGCAGCTTGGGTAGTAGCCGAGAGACCCAGTACTTC. It translates to CASSLGSSRETQYF.

The chain carries TRBV19 and TRBJ2-7; 7 bases agree with TRBD1. The CDR3 totals 13 residues. With V trimmed by 6 bases and J by 2 bases, 4 bases remained unmatched. Germline lookup yields CDR1 LNHDA and CDR2 SQIVND (reference sequence). The CDR3 region is CASRSGGTYEQYF. For the CDR3, the DNA is TGTGCCAGTAGGTCAGGGGGAACCTACGAGCAGTACTTC.

This clone was detected a few times. The chain employs TRBV5-6 and TRBJ2-5; 10 bases are a match to TRBD1. After removal of 4 bases from V and 4 bases from J, the junction contained 13 bases not matched to a gene. This CDR3 has 17 residues. Germline-derived CDR1 and CDR2 are SGHDT and YYEEEE. The CDR3 sequence: CASSRGQGNSLPETQYF. The CDR3 bases are TGTGCCAGCAGCAGGGGACAGGGGAATTCTCTCCCAGAGACCCAGTACTTC.

The rearrangement uses TRBV5-8 and TRBJ2-6, with D perhaps TRBD1 (6 bases). Germline V CDR1 and CDR2: SGHTS, YDEGEE. Trimming left V 5 bases short and J 0 bases short, with 12 bases between. The CDR3 spans 16 residues. The CDR3 is CASSPGTYSGANVLTF. CDR3 DNA sequence: TGTGCCAGCAGTCCCGGGACATACTCTGGGGCCAACGTCCTGACTTTC.

The V gene is TRBV5-6, the J gene TRBJ2-4; 14 bases are shared with TRBD2. The CDR3 extends over 16 amino acids. After removal of 2 bases from V and 8 bases from J, the junction contained 6 bases not matched to a gene. Germline values: CDR1 SGHDT, CDR2 YYEEEE. This CDR3 is CASSFGTSGSGDIQYF. DNA of the CDR3: TGTGCCAGCAGCTTTGGGACTAGCGGGAGTGGGGACATTCAGTACTTC. The whole variable domain, filled in from reference TRBV5-6 and TRBJ2-4, reads DAGVTQSPTHLIKTRGQQVTLRCSPKSGHDTVSWYQQALGQGPQFIFQYYEEEERQRGNFPDRFSGHQFPNYSSELNVNALLLGDSALYLCASSFGTSGSGDIQYFGAGTRLSVL.

In this sample, this clone turned up a few times. Because the CDR3's place on the DNA is in doubt, the DNA is left out and the CDR3 is given as listed by TCRdb. The chain has TRBV28 and TRBJ2-7; TRBD2, the D gene given by the table, was not confirmed from the DNA. In germline, CDR1 is MDHEN, CDR2 SYDVKM. From its first to its last residue, the CDR3 has 15 amino acids. CDR3 amino acids: CASSSSAEGTYEQYF.

The J gene is TRBJ1-1, the V gene TRBV7-6; D perhaps matches TRBD1 (5 bases). The germline V and J ends were trimmed by 2 bases and 1 base, with 17 bases remaining between them. The CDR3 consists of 17 residues. Germline V gene lookup returns CDR1 SGHVS and CDR2 FNYEAQ. CDR3 DNA: TGTGCCAGCAGCTTAAGGCGCTCAGGGTCCCCGAACACTGAAGCTTTCTTT. Its protein is CASSLRRSGSPNTEAFF.

Only a few counts were recorded for this clone. This chain joins TRBV28 and TRBJ2-1, with 10 bases identical to TRBD2. CDR3 size: 16 residues. Germline CDR1 is MDHEN and CDR2 is SYDVKM. V was pared by 5 bases and J by 3 bases, with 7 bases of the junction left unmatched. Written as DNA, the CDR3 is TGTGCCAGCAGTCCGGCACTAGCGGGAAGCTACAATGAGCAGTTCTTC. It encodes CASSPALAGSYNEQFF.

This clone appeared a single time. V is TRBV25-1 and J is TRBJ1-5; D possibly corresponds to TRBD1 (6 bases). The V and J ends lost 5 bases and 6 bases respectively, with 14 bases between them. Germline CDR1 MGHDK, CDR2 SYGVNS. The CDR3 loop spans 14 amino acids. CDR3: CASSTTGSGQPQHF. The CDR3 DNA reads TGTGCCAGCAGTACAACAGGGTCGGGTCAGCCCCAGCATTTT.

The V call is TRBV30, the J call TRBJ2-5; D possibly corresponds to TRBD2 (6 bases). CDR1 is GTSNPN and CDR2 is SVGIG in the germline V gene (reference sequence). This CDR3 region has 15 residues. Trimming cost V 2 bases and J 4 bases, with 17 bases left between them. The chain's CDR3 is CAWSPNAGGTETQYF. CDR3 sequence (DNA): TGTGCCTGGAGTCCCAACGCCGGCGGGACAGAGACCCAGTACTTC.